The 18 T cell receptor beta chains given below trace back to one sample, sequenced in a study of CD8+ T cells in alopecia areata listed by TCRdb under 2018. Libraries were made using the immunoSEQ multiplex PCR assay. To provide template for TCR sequencing, every sample had RNA extracted and reverse transcribed into cDNA. This immuneACCESS table, as held by TCRdb, lists in-frame sequences with V and J called but not all clones. Of the missing ones, under half trace to an unresolved V gene in checked studies; the others have no known cause. The sample has about 200,000 clones on record, roughly two fifths of them singletons. The ten most abundant clones make up 0.48% of the sample. This specimen's treatment or condition label, per the study, means: oral pan-JAK inhibitor, 5-10 mg twice daily. Material: CD4+ T cells sorted from blood, obtained at roughly week 30, from a patient treated with tofacitinib. These receptors were obtained from a human donor with alopecia areata.

The gene calls are TRBV7-9 and TRBJ1-2; D unclear. The V end lost 3 bases, the J end lost 5 bases, and 7 bases lay between the germline ends. Germline CDR1 reads SEHNR; CDR2 reads FQNEAQ (reference sequence). The CDR3 covers 12 residues. The CDR3 sequence is CASSFREYGYTF. In DNA, the CDR3 is TGTGCCAGCAGCTTTAGGGAGTATGGCTACACCTTC.

J is TRBJ1-4 and V is TRBV4-1, with D hard to call. Germline CDR1 is MGHRA and CDR2 is YSYEKL. Trimming left V 3 bases short and J 5 bases short, with 7 bases between. The CDR3 spans 13 residues. The CDR3 bases are TGCGCCAGCAGCCAGCTTCCCAATGAAAAACTGTTTTTT. Its translation: CASSQLPNEKLFF.

The chain combines TRBV6-5 with TRBJ2-2, with 7 nucleotides matching TRBD1. Germline V CDR1 and CDR2: MNHEY, SVGAGI. The J segment lost 2 bases and the V segment lost 10 bases, leaving 1 base of the junction unmatched. The CDR3 sequence is 12 residues long. CDR3 nucleotides: TGTGCCACAGGGGGAAACACCGGGGAGCTGTTTTTT. Amino acids: CATGGNTGELFF.

The chain links TRBV18 to TRBJ2-1; no reliable D call. CDR3 length: 14 residues. Germline CDR1 KGHSH, CDR2 LQKENI. Trimming stripped 0 bases from V and 8 bases from J, with 11 bases between. The CDR3 coding sequence is TGTGCCAGCTCACCACCTTCCAGTAGGGATGAGCAGTTCTTC. Translation: CASSPPSSRDEQFF.

This chain uses TRBV30 with TRBJ2-1; 8 positions match TRBD2. This CDR3 has 15 residues. Germline V gene lookup returns CDR1 GTSNPN and CDR2 SVGIG (reference sequence). J was trimmed by 0 bases and V by 5 bases; bases with no gene match: 6. The CDR3 reads CAWWTSPSSYNEQFF. The DNA of the CDR3 is TGTGCCTGGTGGACTAGCCCTAGCTCCTACAATGAGCAGTTCTTC.

The chain combines TRBV20-1 with TRBJ2-3; D gene ambiguous. The CDR3 is 11 residues long. The germline gives CDR1 DFQATT, CDR2 SNEGSKA (reference sequence). Trimming cost V 4 bases and J 6 bases, with 8 bases left between them. CDR3 bases: TGCAGTGCTAAACATGGGGATACGCAGTATTTT. Translating it yields CSAKHGDTQYF.

The chain joins TRBV9 to TRBJ1-2; 10 bases align to TRBD1. Germline CDR1 is SGDLS and CDR2 is YYNGEE. This CDR3 contains 14 residues. V lost 4 bases to trimming and J lost 2 bases; unmatched junction nucleotides: 2. CDR3 nucleotide sequence: TGTGCCAGCAGCAGGACAGGGGGGAACTATGGCTACACCTTC. Amino acid sequence: CASSRTGGNYGYTF.

The genes are TRBV6-5 and TRBJ1-4; D is perhaps TRBD1 (6 bases). The V end lost 2 bases, the J end lost 3 bases, and 10 bases lay between the germline ends. This CDR3 contains 15 residues. In germline, CDR1 is MNHEY, CDR2 SVGAGI. CDR3 residues: CASSYIQGANEKLFF. In nucleotides, the CDR3 is TGTGCCAGCAGTTACATACAGGGAGCTAATGAAAAACTGTTTTTT.

The chain recombines TRBV5-6 with TRBJ1-1; D not certain. CDR3 length: 13 amino acids. Germline V CDR1 and CDR2: SGHDT, YYEEEE. V was cut by 0 bases and J by 4 bases, with 7 bases left in between. The CDR3 sequence is CASSLAGFTEAFF. The CDR3 DNA reads as TGTGCCAGCAGCTTGGCCGGGTTCACTGAAGCTTTCTTT. The full variable domain, in which reference TRBV5-6 and TRBJ1-1 provide the parts outside the CDR3, is DAGVTQSPTHLIKTRGQQVTLRCSPKSGHDTVSWYQQALGQGPQFIFQYYEEEERQRGNFPDRFSGHQFPNYSSELNVNALLLGDSALYLCASSLAGFTEAFFGQGTRLTVV.

This clone was seen only a few times. The rearrangement links TRBV2 to TRBJ2-2; tentatively, D is TRBD2 (5 bases). Trimming shortened V by 6 bases and J by 5 bases, and 10 bases separated the two germline ends. This CDR3 has 13 residues. Per germline, CDR1 SNHLY and CDR2 FYNNEI. The CDR3 region has the DNA TGTGCCAGCAGGGGGTCGGGGACCGGGGAGCTGTTTTTT. Residues: CASRGSGTGELFF.

The table lists this clone with a few counts. V is TRBV7-2 and J is TRBJ1-5, with D unresolved. This CDR3 has 13 residues. CDR1 SGHTA and CDR2 FQGNSA come from the germline V gene. The V end was cut by 4 bases, the J end by 5 bases, with 9 bases between. This CDR3 is CASSSRRDQPQHF. The CDR3 region has the DNA TGTGCCAGCAGCTCCAGGCGGGATCAGCCCCAGCATTTT.

This rearrangement joins TRBV5-1 to TRBJ2-7; D is unresolved. Trimming removed 0 bases at V and 2 bases at J, with 3 bases between. Germline CDR1 reads SGHRS; CDR2 reads YFSETQ. This CDR3 region has 12 residues. CDR3 in amino acids: CASSLDAYEQYF. The CDR3 DNA sequence: TGCGCCAGCAGCTTGGATGCCTACGAGCAGTACTTC.

J is TRBJ1-2 and V is TRBV4-2; the D gene is possibly TRBD1 (5 bases). The CDR3 contains 14 residues. Germline-derived CDR1 and CDR2 are LGHNA and YNFKEQ. V lost 1 base and J 5 bases, leaving 11 bases between the germline ends. The CDR3, as DNA: TGTGCCAGCAGCCAAGTGGGGACGGAGTATGGCTACACCTTC. It is translated as CASSQVGTEYGYTF.

This clone appeared once. Other DNA variants within this sample encode the same CDR3. This rearrangement joins TRBV27 to TRBJ1-5; D is possibly TRBD1 (5 bases). The germline CDR1 and CDR2 sequences are MNHEY and SMNVEV (reference sequence). The CDR3 loop spans 13 amino acids. V lost 6 bases and J lost 1, with 7 bases in between. The CDR3 sequence is CASSGQSNQPQHF. CDR3 coding DNA: TGTGCCAGCAGCGGACAAAGCAATCAGCCCCAGCATTTT.

This clone was found a few times. V and J are TRBV21-1 and TRBJ1-3. TRBV21-1 is a pseudogene segment. The CDR3 sequence is 14 residues long. The DNA for the CDR3 is TGTGCCAGCAGCGGGGGTGGTTGGGGAAACACCATATATTTT. Its translation: CASSGGGWGNTIYF.

This clone was seen a handful of times. The genes are TRBV9 and TRBJ1-3, with no clear D. The V gene lost 0 bases and the J gene lost 0 bases, with 16 bases spanning the gap. Germline CDR1 SGDLS, CDR2 YYNGEE. The CDR3 spans 18 residues. The DNA for the CDR3 is TGTGCCAGCAGCGTAGCCGATACACTCACCAGCTCTGGAAACACCATATATTTT. Its translation: CASSVADTLTSSGNTIYF. The complete variable domain, with remaining parts taken from reference TRBV9 and TRBJ1-3, reads DSGVTQTPKHLITATGQRVTLRCSPRSGDLSVYWYQQSLDQGLQFLIQYYNGEERAKGNILERFSAQQFPDLHSELNLSSLELGDSALYFCASSVADTLTSSGNTIYFGEGSWLTVV.

This clone occurred a few times. The chain couples TRBV19 to TRBJ1-2; no clear D. Trimming cost V 10 bases and J 2 bases, with 20 bases left between them. There are 15 residues in the CDR3. Germline V gene data show CDR1 as LNHDA and CDR2 as SQIVND (reference sequence). CDR3 in DNA: TGTGCCACCGCGCCCTATCTCGACGGGAACTATGGCTACACCTTC. It codes for CATAPYLDGNYGYTF.

V gene TRBV2 combines with J gene TRBJ2-5; 10 positions match TRBD1. V was pared by 5 bases and J by 10 bases, with 4 bases of the junction left unmatched. Germline V lookup: CDR1 SNHLY, CDR2 FYNNEI. The CDR3 has 12 amino acids. The chain's CDR3 is CASSPDRGDQYF. The CDR3 DNA reads TGTGCCAGCAGTCCGGACAGGGGGGACCAGTACTTC.